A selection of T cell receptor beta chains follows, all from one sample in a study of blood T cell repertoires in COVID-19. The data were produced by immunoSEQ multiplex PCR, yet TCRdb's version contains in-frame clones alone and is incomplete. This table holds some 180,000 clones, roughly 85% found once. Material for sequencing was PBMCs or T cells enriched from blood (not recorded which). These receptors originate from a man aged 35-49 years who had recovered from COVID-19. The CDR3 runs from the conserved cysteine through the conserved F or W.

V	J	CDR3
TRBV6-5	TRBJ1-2	CASRTEFLPLYGYTF
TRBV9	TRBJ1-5	CASSPGEVGPNQPQHF
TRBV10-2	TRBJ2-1	CASSELSGTMVYEQFF
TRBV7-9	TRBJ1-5	CASSLAAGLSNQPQHF
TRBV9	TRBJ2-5	CASSLRVRAGAEETQYF
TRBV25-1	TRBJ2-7	CASSEWGRDRGEYEQYF
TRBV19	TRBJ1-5	CASRLRQGFDQPQHF
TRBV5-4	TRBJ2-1	CASSLGLAAHKGNEQFF
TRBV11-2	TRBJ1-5	CASSLERRALGSNQPQHF
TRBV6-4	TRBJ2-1	CASSESSWREGIYNEQFF
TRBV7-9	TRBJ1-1	CASSQEGAWASNTEAFF
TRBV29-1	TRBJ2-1	CSVEGLAGGGNEQFF
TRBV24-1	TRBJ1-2	CATSESLYHGYTF
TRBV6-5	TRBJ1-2	CASSYLHRGSDYGYTF
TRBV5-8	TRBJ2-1	CASRSVAGGPDNEQFF
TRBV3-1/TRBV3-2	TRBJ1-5	CASSRTGGSQPQHF
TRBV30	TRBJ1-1	CAWKFGGENTEAFF
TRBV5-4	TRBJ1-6	CASSLGDSPLHF
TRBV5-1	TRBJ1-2	CASSPDGQGRGYTF
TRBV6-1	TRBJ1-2	CASSEALRQDYGYTF
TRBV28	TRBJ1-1	CASSLGLGKGQLNTEAFF
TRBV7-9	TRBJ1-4	CASSPGREKLFF
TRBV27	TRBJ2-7	CASSSSGYEQYF
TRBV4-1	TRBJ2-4	CASSQGTLGSGVTLAKNIQYF
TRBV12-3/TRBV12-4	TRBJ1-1	CASSFINTEAFF
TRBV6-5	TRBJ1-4	CASRYGGDNEKLFF
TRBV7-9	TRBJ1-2	CASSSGTGVNNYGYTF
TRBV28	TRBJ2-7	CASSFPGTGSYEQYF
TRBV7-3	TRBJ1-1	CASSFGGITEAFF
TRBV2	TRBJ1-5	CASRMESIGNQPQHF
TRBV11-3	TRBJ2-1	CASSLGARGEQFF
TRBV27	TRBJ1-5	CASSSWRSVEMNQPQHF
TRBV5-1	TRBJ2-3	CASSSGVSTDTQYF
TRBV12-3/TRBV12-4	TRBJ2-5	CASRDWQETQYF
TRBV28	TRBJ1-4	CASRPGGIRIYEKLFF
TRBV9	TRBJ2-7	CASSVASGVEQYF
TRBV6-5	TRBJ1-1	CASSYNRNYEAFF
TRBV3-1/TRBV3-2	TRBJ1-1	CASSSTGLTEAFF
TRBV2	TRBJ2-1	CASSLTSGRASVF
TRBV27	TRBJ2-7	CASSPIFGGDNEQYF
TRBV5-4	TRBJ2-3	CASSLSKGAGTDTQYF
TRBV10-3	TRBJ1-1	CAISATNLGTDTEAFF
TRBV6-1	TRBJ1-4	CASSEPGQGEKLFF
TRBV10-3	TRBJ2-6	CAVGGLSGANVLTF
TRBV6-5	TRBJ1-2	CASSGELYGYTF
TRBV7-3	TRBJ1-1	CASSSSGGWGTEAFF
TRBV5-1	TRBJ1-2	CASSLEGVGRGYTF
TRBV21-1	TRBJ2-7	CASRTSAGRAGEQYF
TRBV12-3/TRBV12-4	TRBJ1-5	CASSQGQPQHF
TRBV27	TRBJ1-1	CASSRTGGYTEAFF
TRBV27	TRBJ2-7	CASSSLEGLDYEQYF
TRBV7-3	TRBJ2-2	CASSLSQAGTGELFF